Shown below are 27 T cell receptor beta chains from a single sample sequenced in a study of blood T cells in healthy people across ages. Next came a second PCR, run for roughly 7 to 12 cycles, which used a sample-barcoded 5' primer along with a J-beta primer mix. TCRdb redid the calling of the 5' RACE reads with MiXCR, one entry per CDR3 protein. The data show 600,000 to 1,000,000 distinct CDR3 sequences, 58% seen once. Sequencing was performed on blood. The receptor set was obtained from a young man in good health.

The chain carries TRBV6-1 and TRBJ1-2; TRBD1 matches 10 bases. The CDR3 extends over 14 amino acids. Germline V gives CDR1 MNHNS, CDR2 SASEGT. Trimming removed 7 bases from V and 2 bases from J; junction bases left unmatched: 4. For the CDR3, the DNA is TGTGCCAGCACCTGGGACAGGGGAAACTATGGCTACACCTTC. Encoded protein: CASTWDRGNYGYTF.

The genes are TRBV28 and TRBJ2-1; 12 positions match TRBD2. Germline V CDR1 and CDR2: MDHEN, SYDVKM. The CDR3 is made up of 17 amino acids. After removal of 8 bases from V and 7 bases from J, the junction contained 15 bases not matched to a gene. CDR3 residues: CASSTLETSGSVNEQFF. The CDR3 bases are TGTGCCAGCTCCACGCTCGAGACTAGCGGGAGTGTAAATGAGCAGTTCTTC.

The J gene is TRBJ2-3, the V gene TRBV5-6; no clear D. Trimming cost V 4 bases and J 0 bases, with 9 bases left between them. CDR1 and CDR2 (germline): SGHDT, YYEEEE. The CDR3 totals 14 residues. CDR3 sequence: CASSRKGSTDTQYF. The CDR3 bases are TGTGCCAGCAGCCGGAAAGGGAGCACAGATACGCAGTATTTT.

This clonotype was recorded once. The genes are TRBV27 and TRBJ2-3, with no clear D. The CDR3 consists of 13 residues. V lost 8 bases and J 2 bases, leaving 11 bases between the germline ends. Germline CDR1 and CDR2: MNHEY and SMNVEV (reference sequence). CDR3 residues: CASEDYSTDTQYF. Here the CDR3 DNA reads TGTGCCAGCGAAGATTATTCCACAGATACGCAGTATTTT.

The chain couples TRBV11-2 to TRBJ2-7, with a possible D match to TRBD1 (6 bases). The J call may be in error: the DNA end matches TRBJ2-5 better. Per the germline V gene, CDR1 is SGHAT and CDR2 is FQNNGV. The CDR3 is 14 residues long. The CDR3 protein is CASSTNTGLETQYF. CDR3 in DNA: TGTGCCAGCAGCACTAACACAGGGCTTGAGACCCAGTACTTC.

The rearrangement uses TRBV29-1 and TRBJ2-1; possibly TRBD2 for D (5 bases). V lost 6 bases, J lost 6 bases, and 12 bases lay in between. In germline, CDR1 is SQVTM, CDR2 ANQGSEA. The CDR3 has 12 amino acids. DNA for the CDR3: TGCAGCGTGGCAAGCGGTGCCAATGAGCAGTTCTTC. It codes for CSVASGANEQFF.

The chain combines TRBV12-3 or TRBV12-4 with TRBJ2-3; 8 positions agree with TRBD2. The CDR3 runs 17 residues. J gave up 4 bases and V 1 base, and 10 bases lay outside the gene matches. In nucleotides, the CDR3 is TGTGCCAGCAGTTTAGGGACGGCTAGCGGGTATGCAGATACGCAGTATTTT. This translates into CASSLGTASGYADTQYF.

This chain connects TRBV4-1 to TRBJ2-7; 7 bases line up with TRBD1. The J call may be incorrect, as the DNA end agrees better with TRBJ2-5. Germline CDR1 is MGHRA and CDR2 is YSYEKL. The CDR3 loop spans 16 amino acids. The DNA for the CDR3 is TGCGCCAGCAGCCCTACGACAGGGCAGGGACGAGAGACCCAGTACTTC. It is translated as CASSPTTGQGRETQYF.

This clonotype was seen at least ten times. Possible read error: a much larger clone is one base away. This chain links TRBV20-1 with TRBJ2-5; 9 nucleotides match TRBD2. J gave up 8 bases and V 5 bases, and 9 bases lay outside the gene matches. Germline V gene lookup returns CDR1 DFQATT and CDR2 SNEGSKA (reference sequence). The CDR3 runs 13 residues. The CDR3 bases are TGCAGTGCTCCCGGAGCGGGAGGCCGAACCCAGTACTTC. Its translation is CSAPGAGGRTQYF.

The V gene is TRBV20-1, the J gene TRBJ2-7, with D perhaps TRBD1 or TRBD2 (5 bases each). V dropped 3 bases and J dropped 5 bases, with 14 bases sitting between them. CDR1 and CDR2 (germline): DFQATT, SNEGSKA (reference sequence). This CDR3 has 13 amino acids. The CDR3 loop is CSASRGVGDEQYF. DNA of the CDR3: TGCAGTGCTAGCCGTGGGGTGGGGGACGAGCAGTACTTC.

This clonotype was observed at least ten times. The rearrangement uses TRBV7-2 and TRBJ2-5; a possible D gene is TRBD2 (5 bases). The CDR3 runs 16 residues. Per the germline V gene, CDR1 is SGHTA and CDR2 is FQGNSA. V gave up 3 bases and J gave up 5 bases, with 19 bases separating them. The CDR3 bases are TGTGCCAGCAGCTTCGGTTATCGGGATCTGAGTGAGACCCAGTACTTC. It codes for CASSFGYRDLSETQYF.

On this clonotype itself: A single base separates this from a much larger clone, so it may be a read error. CDR3 in amino acids: CASSLSSGRGNEQYF. CDR3 DNA: TGTGCCAGCAGCTTATCTAGCGGGAGGGGAAATGAGCAGTACTTC. V is TRBV7-2 and J is TRBJ2-7; 12 bases map to TRBD2. From germline, CDR1 is SGHTA and CDR2 FQGNSA. The CDR3 length is 15 residues. With 2 bases clipped from V and 7 bases from J, the junction kept 6 bases outside the gene matches. Looking up the rest from reference TRBV7-2 and TRBJ2-7 gives the full variable domain: GAGVSQSPSNKVTEKGKDVELRCDPISGHTALYWYRQSLGQGLEFLIYFQGNSAPDKSGLPSDRFSAERTGGSVSTLTIQRTQQEDSAVYLCASSLSSGRGNEQYFGPGTRLTVT.

This chain joins TRBV28 and TRBJ2-1; 8 bases fit TRBD2. V was clipped by 4 bases and J by 2 bases; unmatched bases: 7. Germline values: CDR1 MDHEN, CDR2 SYDVKM. The CDR3 spans 16 residues. This chain's CDR3 is CASSSPGTRPYNEQFF. The CDR3 nucleotides read TGTGCCAGCAGTTCCCCCGGGACTAGACCCTACAATGAGCAGTTCTTC.

The chain links TRBV4-1 to TRBJ2-7; 8 bases fit TRBD1. The J segment lost 9 bases and the V segment lost 0 bases, leaving 10 bases of the junction unmatched. The CDR3 is 15 amino acids. Germline loops: CDR1 MGHRA, CDR2 YSYEKL. The CDR3 reads CASSQEGTGPRGQYF. The CDR3 DNA sequence: TGCGCCAGCAGCCAAGAGGGGACAGGACCTCGGGGGCAGTACTTC.

V is TRBV11-2 and J is TRBJ2-1, with no clear D. CDR1 is SGHAT and CDR2 is FQNNGV in the germline V gene. V lost 3 bases, J lost 5 bases, and 5 bases lay in between. CDR3 length equals 12 residues. CDR3 loop: CASSFMNNEQFF. Written as DNA, the CDR3 is TGTGCCAGCAGCTTCATGAACAATGAGCAGTTCTTC.

The table lists this clonotype with a few counts. This chain connects TRBV7-2 to TRBJ2-5; maybe TRBD2 (6 bases). This CDR3 has 12 residues. The V end was cut by 2 bases, the J end by 11 bases, with 12 bases between. Per the germline V gene, CDR1 is SGHTA and CDR2 is FQGNSA. DNA for the CDR3: TGTGCCAGCAGCTTAATGGGGGGTGAGCAGTACTTC. Translation gives CASSLMGGEQYF.

The rearrangement links TRBV20-1 to TRBJ2-1; 7 nucleotides align to TRBD2. Judging by the DNA end, TRBJ2-7 fits better; the J call may be wrong. This CDR3 has 15 amino acids. Germline CDR1 DFQATT, CDR2 SNEGSKA (reference sequence). Written as DNA, the CDR3 is TGCAGTGCTAGGGAAATAGCGGGCCCATCCTACGAGCAGTACTTC. This sequence encodes CSAREIAGPSYEQYF.

The V gene is TRBV7-2, the J gene TRBJ2-1; D is possibly TRBD1 or TRBD2 (5 bases each). Germline-derived CDR1 and CDR2 are SGHTA and FQGNSA. Trimming pared 3 bases from V and 6 bases from J, leaving 18 bases between. The CDR3 loop spans 16 amino acids. CDR3 coding DNA: TGTGCCAGCAGCTTTGAGGGGCTAGCCGCACTCAATGAGCAGTTCTTC. It yields the protein CASSFEGLAALNEQFF.

The sample holds one count of this clonotype. CDR3 protein: CASSRDRTDNEQFF. The CDR3 region has the DNA TGTGCCAGCAGCAGAGATAGGACTGACAATGAGCAGTTCTTC. The rearrangement joins TRBV7-9 to TRBJ2-1; a possible D gene is TRBD2 (5 bases). Trimming took off 5 bases at V and 5 bases at J, with 13 bases between the two ends. This CDR3 has 14 amino acids. Germline V gene lookup returns CDR1 SEHNR and CDR2 FQNEAQ (reference sequence).

The chain is built from TRBV5-1 and TRBJ2-1; 9 positions match TRBD2. V was clipped by 2 bases and J by 5 bases; unmatched bases: 2. Germline V gives CDR1 SGHRS, CDR2 YFSETQ. The CDR3 spans 14 residues. CDR3 in amino acids: CASSFGTSNNEQFF. CDR3 in DNA: TGCGCCAGCAGCTTTGGGACTAGCAACAATGAGCAGTTCTTC.

The chain employs TRBV10-2 and TRBJ2-7, with 8 positions matching TRBD2. The V segment lost 2 bases and the J segment 7 bases; nucleotides outside the gene matches: 4. Looked up from germline, CDR1 is WSHSY and CDR2 is SAAADI. The CDR3 covers 13 residues. In nucleotides, the CDR3 is TGCGCCAGCAGTGAGGAGCCTAGCGGGGAGCAGTACTTC. It codes for CASSEEPSGEQYF.

A few counts support this clonotype. The chain carries TRBV29-1 and TRBJ2-5; D is perhaps TRBD2 (6 bases). The V and J ends lost 0 bases and 1 base respectively, with 9 bases between them. The CDR3 is 14 residues long. Germline V gene data show CDR1 as SQVTM and CDR2 as ANQGSEA. This chain's CDR3 is CSVEDAGGQETQYF. The DNA of the CDR3 is TGCAGCGTTGAAGATGCCGGGGGCCAAGAGACCCAGTACTTC.

The chain employs TRBV6-1 and TRBJ1-2; D may be TRBD1 (6 bases). This CDR3 has 12 residues. Per germline, CDR1 MNHNS and CDR2 SASEGT. Trimming removed 7 bases from V and 3 bases from J, with 9 bases in between. The CDR3 coding sequence is TGTGCCAGCATTCGACAGGACTATGGCTACACCTTC. It encodes CASIRQDYGYTF.

The genes are TRBV25-1 and TRBJ2-4; D is perhaps TRBD2 (6 bases). The J call may be faulty, since TRBJ2-7 better matches the DNA end. Per the germline V gene, CDR1 is MGHDK and CDR2 is SYGVNS. The CDR3 covers 13 residues. The CDR3, as DNA: TGTGCCAGCCGATCTTTGGGGGGCTACGAGCAGTACTTC. This encodes CASRSLGGYEQYF.

V is TRBV20-1 and J is TRBJ2-4; no reliable D call. V was shortened by 5 bases and J by 5 bases, with 13 bases between the two germline ends. Germline loops: CDR1 DFQATT, CDR2 SNEGSKA (reference sequence). This CDR3 region has 13 residues. The CDR3 nucleotides read TGCAGTGCTCCAGTTTTAGGCGAAAACATTCAGTACTTC. Translated, it gives CSAPVLGENIQYF.

The chain combines TRBV13 with TRBJ1-4; 7 nucleotides match TRBD1. J was trimmed by 4 bases and V by 5 bases; bases with no gene match: 10. Germline V gene data show CDR1 as PRHDT and CDR2 as FYEKMQ (reference sequence). This CDR3 region has 16 residues. The CDR3 sequence is CASSPKTGHYNEKLFF. The DNA of the CDR3 is TGTGCCAGCAGCCCAAAGACAGGGCACTATAATGAAAAACTGTTTTTT.

There are a few counts of this clonotype. The V gene is TRBV7-3, the J gene TRBJ2-5; possible D gene TRBD1, 6 bases. This CDR3 region has 13 residues. V shed 4 bases and J shed 11 bases, with 17 bases lying between them. Germline V CDR1 and CDR2: SGHTA, FQGTGA. The CDR3 here is CASSSGASREQYF. In nucleotides, the CDR3 is TGTGCCAGCAGCTCAGGGGCATCCAGGGAGCAGTACTTC.